This entry is about one T cell receptor beta chain. The entry originates in a study of CD8 T cells in Susac syndrome. RNA was extracted with the RNeasy kit, and a quantity of roughly 0.5 to 1 ug was reverse transcribed using random hexamers. A single record per CDR3 protein comes from TCRdb applying MiXCR to the immunoSEQ multiplex PCR reads. Found here are 150,000 or so distinct CDR3 sequences, around 93% of them singletons; the top ten hold approximately 0.14%. The CDR3 runs to 15 residues. V dropped 4 bases and J dropped 4; count of bases not matched to a gene: 6. The V gene's germline CDR1 is SEHNR and CDR2 FQNEAQ (reference sequence).

The chain has TRBV7-9 and TRBJ2-4, with 8 bases fitting TRBD2. The source of this sequence is a human donor in good health. The sample consisted of CD4+ T cells from PBMCs. The DNA of the CDR3 is TGTGCCAGCAGCTCCCCAGCGGGGGCGAAAAACATTCAGTACTTC. It yields the protein CASSSPAGAKNIQYF.